The present T cell receptor (beta chain) was sequenced within a study of cytomegalovirus exposure and HLA in healthy donors. Study results and limitations: Rarity held for most TCR sequences, but there were some public TCRs that occurred in many donors. Cytomegalovirus association was listed for 164 TCR beta chains. First-cohort TCR clusters tended to co-occur in the roughly 130 validation repertoires, a later analysis found. Reportedly, cytomegalovirus status was diagnosed with high sensitivity and specificity.

Clones were read by immunoSEQ multiplex PCR, and TCRdb kept only the in-frame ones, dropping some. The data show more than 85,000 clones, approximately 93% seen once. A word on this clone: Antigen unknown.

This CDR3 contains 16 residues. Trimming cost V 3 bases and J 3 bases; bases outside gene matches: 7. Germline CDR1 MNHEY, CDR2 SMNVEV (reference sequence). The chain combines TRBV27 with TRBJ2-5; 10 nucleotides line up with TRBD2. The origin of this receptor is a woman in her twenties or thirties in good health and CMV-seropositive. The sequencing input was PBMCs. The CDR3 DNA follows: TGTGCCAGCAGTTTTAATACTAGCGGGGACAAAGAGACCCAGTACTTC. This gives the protein CASSFNTSGDKETQYF.